This T cell receptor (beta chain) was identified in a study of blood T cells in healthy people across ages. Sample-barcoded 5' priming and a J-beta primer mix drove a second PCR of 7 to 11 cycles. Each cDNA molecule was tagged by a template-switch adaptor that had 12 random nucleotides. Every sample gave at least 2.5 million paired-end reads containing CDR3. One entry per CDR3 protein results from TCRdb running MiXCR on the 5' RACE reads. Of fewer than 800,000 distinct CDR3 sequences in the sample, about a third were seen once. To note about this clonotype: Being one base from a much bigger clone, this may be a read error.

The CDR3 consists of 16 residues. Trimming at V came to 4 bases and at J to 8 bases, leaving 11 bases not matched to a gene. The germline gives CDR1 SEHNR, CDR2 FQNEAQ (reference sequence). Each sample used at least 6 million PBMCs. The sample consisted of blood. J is TRBJ2-1 and V is TRBV7-9, with TRBD1 matching over 10 bases. The clonotype was recovered from a woman of 80 years or more in good health. The CDR3: CASSSDLGQGWYEQFF. The CDR3 coding sequence is TGTGCCAGCAGCTCGGATTTGGGACAGGGGTGGTATGAGCAGTTCTTC.